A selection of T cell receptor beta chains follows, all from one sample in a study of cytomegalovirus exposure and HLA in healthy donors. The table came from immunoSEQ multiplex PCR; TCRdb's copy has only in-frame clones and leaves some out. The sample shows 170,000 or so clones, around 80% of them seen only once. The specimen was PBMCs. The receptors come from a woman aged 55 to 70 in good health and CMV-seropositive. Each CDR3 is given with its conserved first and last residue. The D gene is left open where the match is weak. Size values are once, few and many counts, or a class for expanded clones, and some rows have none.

CDR3nt: TGTGCCAGTAGTAGCGGGACAGGCCCCTACGAGCAGTACTTC
CDR3aa: CASSSGTGPYEQYF
j_gene: TRBJ2-7
abundance: .
d_gene: TRBD1
v_gene: TRBV19

CDR3nt: TGTGCCAGCAGTTTTACCGGGACAGGGGCCTACGAGCAGTACTTC
CDR3aa: CASSFTGTGAYEQYF
j_gene: TRBJ2-7
abundance: .
d_gene: TRBD1
v_gene: TRBV7-2

CDR3nt: TGTGCCAGCCCTCCACCGGGGACAGGGGACTACGAGCAGTACTTC
CDR3aa: CASPPPGTGDYEQYF
j_gene: TRBJ2-7
abundance: few
d_gene: TRBD1
v_gene: TRBV28

CDR3nt: TGTGCCAGCGGGAGGAACCGATACGGAGAAAAACTGTTTTTT
CDR3aa: CASGRNRYGEKLFF
j_gene: TRBJ1-4
abundance: .
d_gene: .
v_gene: TRBV27

CDR3nt: TGTGCCTGGGGGACAGTCACCTACGAGCAGTACTTC
CDR3aa: CAWGTVTYEQYF
j_gene: TRBJ2-7
abundance: .
d_gene: TRBD1
v_gene: TRBV30

CDR3nt: TGTGCCAGCAGCTTGACACGCTCTGGAAACACCATATATTTT
CDR3aa: CASSLTRSGNTIYF
j_gene: TRBJ1-3
abundance: .
d_gene: .
v_gene: TRBV5-5

CDR3nt: TGTGCCAGCATGGAAGCTAACAATCAGCCCCAGCATTTT
CDR3aa: CASMEANNQPQHF
j_gene: TRBJ1-5
abundance: few
d_gene: .
v_gene: TRBV6-1

CDR3nt: TGTGCCAGCAGACCAGACTCGCGCTTTTGGGGCAATCAGCCCCAGCATTTT
CDR3aa: CASRPDSRFWGNQPQHF
j_gene: TRBJ1-5
abundance: few
d_gene: .
v_gene: TRBV27

CDR3nt: TGTGCCAGCAGCTTGACAGAGACGAGCTCCTACGAGCAGTACTTC
CDR3aa: CASSLTETSSYEQYF
j_gene: TRBJ2-7
abundance: .
d_gene: .
v_gene: TRBV7-8

CDR3nt: TGTGCCAGCAGTGAACACCTCCGGCAGCCCCAGCATTTT
CDR3aa: CASSEHLRQPQHF
j_gene: TRBJ1-5
abundance: .
d_gene: .
v_gene: TRBV2

CDR3nt: TGTGCCAGCAGCGCAGCACGGAGTACTCACACAGATACGCAGTATTTT
CDR3aa: CASSAARSTHTDTQYF
j_gene: TRBJ2-3
abundance: .
d_gene: .
v_gene: TRBV9

CDR3nt: TGTGCCAGCAGCTTGGGACAGGGGGCAGCTGAAAAACTGTTTTTT
CDR3aa: CASSLGQGAAEKLFF
j_gene: TRBJ1-4
abundance: few
d_gene: TRBD1
v_gene: TRBV5-4

CDR3nt: TGTGCCAGCAGTTACTCGAGCGGTCTTAGGAAACTGTTTTTT
CDR3aa: CASSYSSGLRKLFF
j_gene: TRBJ1-4
abundance: .
d_gene: .
v_gene: TRBV6-5

CDR3nt: TGTGCCAGCTCACCATCGACAGCGAACACTGAAGCTTTCTTT
CDR3aa: CASSPSTANTEAFF
j_gene: TRBJ1-1
abundance: .
d_gene: .
v_gene: TRBV18

CDR3nt: TGTGCCAGCAGTTTAGATCAAGGGGCTTGGCAGATCGAAGCTTTCTTT
CDR3aa: CASSLDQGAWQIEAFF
j_gene: TRBJ1-1
abundance: .
d_gene: .
v_gene: TRBV27

CDR3nt: TGTGCCAGCAGTTCCTCCGGCAGGGGGCAAAACTATGGCTACACCTTC
CDR3aa: CASSSSGRGQNYGYTF
j_gene: TRBJ1-2
abundance: .
d_gene: TRBD1
v_gene: TRBV27

CDR3nt: TGTGCCAGCGACGGGGGGGGGAATTCACCCCTCCACTTT
CDR3aa: CASDGGGNSPLHF
j_gene: TRBJ1-6
abundance: .
d_gene: .
v_gene: TRBV6-6

CDR3nt: TGTGCCAGCAGCTTAGCGGGACACGATCTCAATCAGCCCCAGCATTTT
CDR3aa: CASSLAGHDLNQPQHF
j_gene: TRBJ1-5
abundance: .
d_gene: .
v_gene: TRBV7-9

CDR3nt: TGTGCCAGCAGCAGACAGGCGTATAGCAATCAGCCCCAGCATTTT
CDR3aa: CASSRQAYSNQPQHF
j_gene: TRBJ1-5
abundance: .
d_gene: .
v_gene: TRBV7-2

CDR3nt: TGTGCCATCAGTGTACCCCTCAGCGTCGGCTATGGCTACACCTTC
CDR3aa: CAISVPLSVGYGYTF
j_gene: TRBJ1-2
abundance: .
d_gene: .
v_gene: TRBV10-3

CDR3nt: TGTGCCAGCAGCCACGGGTCTACCGGGGAGCTGTTTTTT
CDR3aa: CASSHGSTGELFF
j_gene: TRBJ2-2
abundance: .
d_gene: .
v_gene: TRBV5-4

CDR3nt: TGTGCCAGCAGTGACTCGCATTCCGGGCCAGAGGGTGAGCAGTTCTTC
CDR3aa: CASSDSHSGPEGEQFF
j_gene: TRBJ2-1
abundance: .
d_gene: .
v_gene: TRBV6-4

CDR3nt: TGTGCCAGCAGCTCCCCGGGGGGGAGTGAGCAGTTCTTC
CDR3aa: CASSSPGGSEQFF
j_gene: TRBJ2-1
abundance: few
d_gene: TRBD2
v_gene: TRBV7-3

CDR3nt: TGCACCAGCAGCCTGACTAGTTACGATGGGACCCAGTACTTC
CDR3aa: CTSSLTSYDGTQYF
j_gene: TRBJ2-5
abundance: .
d_gene: .
v_gene: TRBV1

CDR3nt: TGTGCCAGCAGCTTAGGACAGGGAGGCTGGGGTACGCAGTATTTT
CDR3aa: CASSLGQGGWGTQYF
j_gene: TRBJ2-3
abundance: .
d_gene: .
v_gene: TRBV7-2

CDR3nt: TGTGCCAGCAGCGTAATTCCCGGAAGACTAGCGGGGTCAGACGATGAGCAGTTCTTC
CDR3aa: CASSVIPGRLAGSDDEQFF
j_gene: TRBJ2-1
abundance: .
d_gene: TRBD2
v_gene: TRBV9

CDR3nt: TGCGCCAGCAGTCTCGGGGTGTTCAATGAGCAGTTCTTC
CDR3aa: CASSLGVFNEQFF
j_gene: TRBJ2-1
abundance: .
d_gene: .
v_gene: TRBV4-1

CDR3nt: TGTGCCAGCAGTTACTTAGCGGGAGTAAGTAATGAGCAGTTCTTC
CDR3aa: CASSYLAGVSNEQFF
j_gene: TRBJ2-1
abundance: .
d_gene: TRBD2
v_gene: TRBV27

CDR3nt: TGTGCCAGTAGTACCCGGACAAAAAATGAAAAACTGTTTTTT
CDR3aa: CASSTRTKNEKLFF
j_gene: TRBJ1-4
abundance: .
d_gene: .
v_gene: TRBV19

CDR3nt: TGTGCCAGCAGCTTGGAAATTAGGAGTTCTACCTACGAGCAGTACTTC
CDR3aa: CASSLEIRSSTYEQYF
j_gene: TRBJ2-7
abundance: few
d_gene: .
v_gene: TRBV5-8

CDR3nt: TGTGCCAGCAGTACCACAGGCAGAGTCAATCAGCCCCAGCATTTT
CDR3aa: CASSTTGRVNQPQHF
j_gene: TRBJ1-5
abundance: .
d_gene: .
v_gene: TRBV7-2

CDR3nt: TGTGCCAGCAGCGCGGGACCATACAATGAGCAGTTCTTC
CDR3aa: CASSAGPYNEQFF
j_gene: TRBJ2-1
abundance: .
d_gene: .
v_gene: TRBV11-3

CDR3nt: TGTGCCTGGAGCCGTACAGGGAAGGGAGGCAATCAGCCCCAGCATTTT
CDR3aa: CAWSRTGKGGNQPQHF
j_gene: TRBJ1-5
abundance: once
d_gene: .
v_gene: TRBV30

CDR3nt: TGTGCCAGCAGAGACAGGAGGTATAGCAATCAGCCCCAGCATTTT
CDR3aa: CASRDRRYSNQPQHF
j_gene: TRBJ1-5
abundance: .
d_gene: .
v_gene: TRBV6-1

CDR3nt: TGTGCCAGCAGCTTGGTCTCTCAGCCCCAGCATTTT
CDR3aa: CASSLVSQPQHF
j_gene: TRBJ1-5
abundance: .
d_gene: .
v_gene: TRBV5-8

CDR3nt: TGCGCCAGCAGCCCCGGGGGGCTAGCGGGGGGGGGCGCAGATACGCAGTATTTT
CDR3aa: CASSPGGLAGGGADTQYF
j_gene: TRBJ2-3
abundance: few
d_gene: TRBD2
v_gene: TRBV4-1

CDR3nt: TGTGCCAGCAGCCCCTGGGGGGGGAGGCAGCCCCAGCATTTT
CDR3aa: CASSPWGGRQPQHF
j_gene: TRBJ1-5
abundance: .
d_gene: .
v_gene: TRBV2

CDR3nt: TGTGCCAGCAGACCGGGACACAACGCCGATCAGCCCCAGCATTTT
CDR3aa: CASRPGHNADQPQHF
j_gene: TRBJ1-5
abundance: .
d_gene: .
v_gene: TRBV6-1

CDR3nt: TGTGCCAGCAGCTTAAATGGGGGGGTGGGAGAGACCCAGTACTTC
CDR3aa: CASSLNGGVGETQYF
j_gene: TRBJ2-5
abundance: .
d_gene: TRBD2
v_gene: TRBV7-3

CDR3nt: TGTGCCACAACCCCAGGGGAGACTAGCGGAGATCAGTACGAGCAGTACTTC
CDR3aa: CATTPGETSGDQYEQYF
j_gene: TRBJ2-7
abundance: .
d_gene: TRBD2
v_gene: TRBV2

CDR3nt: TGTGCCAGCAGTTTAACCCCACAGGGACCTGAAGCTTTCTTT
CDR3aa: CASSLTPQGPEAFF
j_gene: TRBJ1-1
abundance: medium-sized
d_gene: .
v_gene: TRBV28

CDR3nt: TGTGCCAGCAGCGTCCAACAGGGGCTGAACACTGAAGCTTTCTTT
CDR3aa: CASSVQQGLNTEAFF
j_gene: TRBJ1-1
abundance: .
d_gene: TRBD1
v_gene: TRBV9

CDR3nt: TGCGCCAGCAGCCAAGATTCGGCAGGGGGCGATTTTGCGTCGTATGATGGCTACACCTTC
CDR3aa: CASSQDSAGGDFASYDGYTF
j_gene: TRBJ1-2
abundance: once
d_gene: TRBD1
v_gene: TRBV4-3

CDR3nt: TGTGCCAGCACCACCCCGGGACAGTATAATTCACCCCTCCACTTT
CDR3aa: CASTTPGQYNSPLHF
j_gene: TRBJ1-6
abundance: .
d_gene: TRBD1
v_gene: TRBV27

CDR3nt: TGTGCCAGCAGCGCGGGACAGGGTCGTGAAAAACTGTTTTTT
CDR3aa: CASSAGQGREKLFF
j_gene: TRBJ1-4
abundance: .
d_gene: TRBD1
v_gene: TRBV9

CDR3nt: TGTGCAAAAGGACAGTTCTACGAGCAGTACTTC
CDR3aa: CAKGQFYEQYF
j_gene: TRBJ2-7
abundance: .
d_gene: .
v_gene: TRBV2

CDR3nt: TGTGCCAGCAGCAACGGGGAAGATTGGAATCAGCCCCAGCATTTT
CDR3aa: CASSNGEDWNQPQHF
j_gene: TRBJ1-5
abundance: .
d_gene: .
v_gene: TRBV7-2

CDR3nt: TGCGCCAGCAGCCCCGCCGGGGGAGATACGCAGTATTTT
CDR3aa: CASSPAGGDTQYF
j_gene: TRBJ2-3
abundance: .
d_gene: .
v_gene: TRBV5-1

CDR3nt: TGTGCCAGCAGCTTATTGGCTTCAGGGAACACCGGGGAGCTGTTTTTT
CDR3aa: CASSLLASGNTGELFF
j_gene: TRBJ2-2
abundance: .
d_gene: .
v_gene: TRBV7-3

CDR3nt: TGCGCCAGCAGCTTGGATGAGACAGGGGTCCCCGGGGAGCTGTTTTTT
CDR3aa: CASSLDETGVPGELFF
j_gene: TRBJ2-2
abundance: .
d_gene: TRBD1
v_gene: TRBV5-1

CDR3nt: TGTGCCAGCAGTGTCGACCCGGGGGGGGGTAATTCACCCCTCCACTTT
CDR3aa: CASSVDPGGGNSPLHF
j_gene: TRBJ1-6
abundance: once
d_gene: .
v_gene: TRBV6-1

CDR3nt: TGTGCCAGCAGCTTAGAAAGACGGTTGGAACAGCCTAATGAAAAACTGTTTTTT
CDR3aa: CASSLERRLEQPNEKLFF
j_gene: TRBJ1-4
abundance: .
d_gene: .
v_gene: TRBV7-9

CDR3nt: TGTGCCAGCAGGGGACTGACAGGGTTCCATGGCTACACCTTC
CDR3aa: CASRGLTGFHGYTF
j_gene: TRBJ1-2
abundance: .
d_gene: TRBD1
v_gene: TRBV28

CDR3nt: TGTGCCAGCAGCTTAAGGGGGGGATCGGGAGAGACCCAGTACTTC
CDR3aa: CASSLRGGSGETQYF
j_gene: TRBJ2-5
abundance: .
d_gene: .
v_gene: TRBV7-9

CDR3nt: TGTGCCAGCAGCGGAGCGGGGGCTTTAACAGATACGCAGTATTTT
CDR3aa: CASSGAGALTDTQYF
j_gene: TRBJ2-3
abundance: .
d_gene: TRBD2
v_gene: TRBV28

CDR3nt: TGTGCCACAAGGCGACAGGTCATGGACTATGGCTACACCTTC
CDR3aa: CATRRQVMDYGYTF
j_gene: TRBJ1-2
abundance: few
d_gene: .
v_gene: TRBV5-4

CDR3nt: TGTGCCAGCAGACTTGACAGGGGGCTAAGGTACGAGCAGTACTTC
CDR3aa: CASRLDRGLRYEQYF
j_gene: TRBJ2-7
abundance: .
d_gene: TRBD1
v_gene: TRBV6-5

CDR3nt: TGTGCCAGCAGTCCCCCGACTAGTATTGCCGGGGAGCTGTTTTTT
CDR3aa: CASSPPTSIAGELFF
j_gene: TRBJ2-2
abundance: .
d_gene: .
v_gene: TRBV28

CDR3nt: TGTGCCAGCAGCTCCCCTCAGGGGAATGAGCAGTTCTTC
CDR3aa: CASSSPQGNEQFF
j_gene: TRBJ2-1
abundance: once
d_gene: .
v_gene: TRBV5-4

CDR3nt: TGTGCCAGCAGTTCCGTGACAGGGAACACTGAAGCTTTCTTT
CDR3aa: CASSSVTGNTEAFF
j_gene: TRBJ1-1
abundance: .
d_gene: .
v_gene: TRBV6-5